The source of this T cell receptor (beta chain) is a study of cytomegalovirus exposure and HLA in healthy donors. General study results and limits: Researchers reported in a later analysis that a missense DCLRE1C variant was tied to TCR beta V- and J-gene trimming.

Germline loops: CDR1 KGHSH, CDR2 LQKENI. The ends lost 5 bases at V and 4 bases at J; junction bases unmatched: 13. The CDR3 is 17 residues long. PCR primers comprised 60 Vbeta and 13 Jbeta primers. TCRdb's table, derived via immunoSEQ multiplex PCR, lists solely in-frame clones and lacks some. The data show approximately 140,000 clones, around two thirds seen once. The table lists this clone with a count of one. What it binds is not known. The rearrangement uses TRBV18 and TRBJ2-5, with 10 positions matching TRBD1. The clonotype comes from a human donor in good health. Sequenced material: PBMCs. The CDR3 DNA reads TGTGCCAGCTCATCCGGGACAGGGGCGACCCAAGTAGAGACCCAGTACTTC. It encodes CASSSGTGATQVETQYF.